The 7 T cell receptor beta chains presented below share a single source sample, sequenced in a study of OX40 agonist ivuxolimab in advanced cancers. Libraries were made using the immunoSEQ multiplex PCR assay. TCRdb re-hosts the immuneACCESS table, in-frame sequences only. Its copies lack some clones; in the studies checked, an unresolved V gene accounts for under half of them, and the cause for the rest is not known. Recorded for this sample are 90,000 to 100,000 clones; roughly 90% of them occurred a single time. The ten largest make up 0.7% to 0.9% of the sample. Sequencing used CD4+ or CD8+ T cells sorted from blood, obtained in a trial of the OX40 agonist ivuxolimab. All receptors come from an adult with an advanced solid tumor such as melanoma, head and neck, liver or kidney cancer.

This clone has only one observation. This same CDR3 is encoded by further DNA sequences in the sample. The chain couples TRBV28 to TRBJ1-5; D may be TRBD1 (6 bases). V was cut by 9 bases and J by 1 base, with 10 bases left in between. CDR1 MDHEN and CDR2 SYDVKM come from the germline V gene. The CDR3 is 13 amino acids. This chain's CDR3 is CASRQGSNQPQHF. CDR3 DNA: TGTGCCAGTAGGCAGGGGAGCAATCAGCCCCAGCATTTT.

The CDR3 loop reads CASSQTTGADTQYF. The DNA of the CDR3 is TGTGCCAGCAGCCAAACGACAGGGGCGGATACGCAGTATTTT. The chain uses TRBV14 and TRBJ2-3, with TRBD1 matching 8 bases. Trimming took 2 bases from V and 6 from J; bases not matched to a gene: 4. The germline gives CDR1 SGHDN, CDR2 FVKESK. The length of the CDR3 is 14 residues.

The chain uses TRBV5-5 and TRBJ1-2; D is undetermined. The CDR3 is 12 residues long. Between the trimmed V and J ends, which lost 1 base and 10 bases, there was a span of 11 bases. The germline gives CDR1 SGHKS, CDR2 YYEKEE (reference sequence). CDR3 coding DNA: TGTGCCAGCAGCTTGCCTCCGGGAGACTACACCTTC. Its protein is CASSLPPGDYTF.

This clone was counted a single time. The V and J genes are TRBV9 and TRBJ1-6; unclear D gene. The CDR3 totals 13 residues. V lost 5 bases, J lost 5 bases, and 8 bases lay in between. Germline CDR1 and CDR2: SGDLS and YYNGEE. The CDR3 is CASSSLDNSPLHF. The CDR3 DNA sequence: TGTGCCAGCAGTTCTCTCGATAATTCACCCCTCCACTTT. The variable domain in full, with the rest retrieved from reference TRBV9 and TRBJ1-6, is DSGVTQTPKHLITATGQRVTLRCSPRSGDLSVYWYQQSLDQGLQFLIQYYNGEERAKGNILERFSAQQFPDLHSELNLSSLELGDSALYFCASSSLDNSPLHFGNGTRLTVT.

The J gene is TRBJ2-1, the V gene TRBV28, with 7 bases that match TRBD2. Germline V gives CDR1 MDHEN, CDR2 SYDVKM. This CDR3 is 13 amino acids long. Trimming cost V 6 bases and J 15 bases; bases outside gene matches: 14. In DNA form, the CDR3 reads TGTGCCAGCAGGGAAAGGGTTTTTGGCGGGGGGTTCTTC. It specifies CASRERVFGGGFF.

This clone appeared a single time. V and J are TRBV7-2 and TRBJ2-4; 7 nucleotides match TRBD1. Germline assignment: CDR1 SGHTA and CDR2 FQGNSA. The CDR3 has 17 amino acids. After removal of 4 bases from V and 0 bases from J, the junction contained 9 bases not matched to a gene. The CDR3 region has the DNA TGTGCCAGCAGCTCTTGGCAGGGGGTGATAGCCAAAAACATTCAGTACTTC. Its protein is CASSSWQGVIAKNIQYF.

The chain uses TRBV7-8 and TRBJ1-1; D gene unclear. Germline lookup yields CDR1 SGHVS and CDR2 FQNEAQ. Trimming took 5 bases from V and 10 from J, leaving 14 bases between them. This CDR3 has 12 residues. The CDR3 loop is CASSPVGSGAFF. In DNA, the CDR3 is TGTGCCAGCAGCCCCGTGGGGAGTGGAGCTTTCTTT.